This T cell receptor (beta chain) appears in the sequencing data of a study of blood T cell repertoires in COVID-19. CDR3 length: 17 residues. V gave up 0 bases and J gave up 0 bases, with 9 bases separating them. The germline V gene has CDR1 SGHVS and CDR2 FQNEAQ. Everyone who took part was about 18 to 90 years old, and they came from fewer than 25 US areas. Resolution of symptoms, clearance, or two negative PCRs was present in recovered Cohort 3 donors. Authors' data handling: Nucleated cell number was recorded as an estimate derived from reference gene primer amplification. TCRdb keeps only in-frame clones here, not all; method: immunoSEQ multiplex PCR. The DNA was the basis for D and trimming; V, J and clone size are from that table. The data contain 200,000 to 300,000 clones, roughly 89% of them singletons.

What was sequenced was PBMCs or T cells enriched from blood (not recorded which). This receptor was taken from a young woman who had recovered from COVID-19. V is TRBV7-8 and J is TRBJ2-6, with D uncertain. CDR3 DNA: TGTGCCAGCAGCTTAGCTTTCCTAGTCTCTGGGGCCAACGTCCTGACTTTC. Translating it yields CASSLAFLVSGANVLTF.